This TCR beta chain was observed in a study of shared clonotypes between healthy human individuals. Study-level background: Donors, aged 18 to 49, were a couple of women and a few men.

The donors were all Caucasian adults (living in Nashville, Tennessee). Profiling relied on immunoSEQ multiplex PCR, and the TCRdb table lists in-frame clones only, not all of them. Among roughly 2.2 million clones listed, 85% to 95% were seen once. This clone was observed once. The sample consisted of naive CD4+ T cells from PBMCs. Subset reported: CD45RA+ positively selected. The sequence derives from a man between 18 and 35 years old in good health. Some clones in this sample may be carry-over from other donors' samples.

CDR3 protein: CASSSMGQGGTIYF. The CDR3, as DNA: TGCGCCAGCAGCTCTATGGGCCAAGGGGGCACCATATATTTT. The chain recombines TRBV5-1 with TRBJ1-3; possibly TRBD1 for D (6 bases). Between the trimmed V and J ends, which lost 3 bases and 9 bases, there was a span of 16 bases. CDR1 and CDR2 from the germline V gene are SGHRS and YFSETQ. This CDR3 is built from 14 residues.